Following are 12 T cell receptor beta chains from one sample sequenced in a study of shared clonotypes between healthy human individuals. The repertoire was sequenced with immunoSEQ multiplex PCR; TCRdb's copy has only in-frame clones and lacks some. This sample yields about 490,000 clones, of which about 85% are seen a single time; about 13% belongs to the top ten. Sequences were obtained from PBMCs. These receptors were taken from a middle-aged woman in good health. Some clones in this sample may be carry-over from other donors' samples.

The CDR3 loop reads CASSSYPESYNEQFF. The CDR3 bases are TGCGCCAGCAGCTCGTACCCCGAATCCTACAATGAGCAGTTCTTC. The chain combines TRBV5-1 with TRBJ2-1; D is unclear. The CDR3 runs to 15 residues. Germline CDR1 and CDR2: SGHRS and YFSETQ. V lost 3 bases and J 1 base, leaving 11 bases between the germline ends. The variable domain in full, completed from reference TRBV5-1 and TRBJ2-1, reads KAGVTQTPRYLIKTRGQQVTLSCSPISGHRSVSWYQQTPGQGLQFLFEYFSETQRNKGNFPGRFSGRQFSNSRSEMNVSTLELGDSALYLCASSSYPESYNEQFFGPGTRLTVL.

This chain joins TRBV5-1 and TRBJ1-2; 10 nucleotides agree with TRBD1. The ends lost 4 bases at V and 2 bases at J; junction bases unmatched: 5. CDR3 size: 15 residues. CDR1 SGHRS and CDR2 YFSETQ come from the germline V gene. CDR3 region: CASSTGTGDNYGYTF. CDR3 bases: TGCGCCAGCAGCACAGGGACAGGGGACAACTATGGCTACACCTTC. Variable domain in full (rest from reference TRBV5-1 and TRBJ1-2): KAGVTQTPRYLIKTRGQQVTLSCSPISGHRSVSWYQQTPGQGLQFLFEYFSETQRNKGNFPGRFSGRQFSNSRSEMNVSTLELGDSALYLCASSTGTGDNYGYTFGSGTRLTVV.

A word on this clone: At one end the junction does not follow the germline gene, possibly because of a read error. The CDR3 nucleotides are TGTGCCTGGAACCCGGGTGACTATGGCTACGCCTTC. Encoded protein: CAWNPGDYGYAF. V and J are TRBV30 and TRBJ1-2, with no clear D. The germline CDR1 and CDR2 sequences are GTSNPN and SVGIG (reference sequence). The CDR3 loop spans 12 amino acids. Together with reference TRBV30 and TRBJ1-2, the CDR3 gives the full variable domain: SQTIHQWPATLVQPVGSPLSLECTVEGTSNPNLYWYRQAAGRGLQLLFYSVGIGQISSEVPQNLSASRPQDRQFILSSKKLLLSDSGFYLCAWNPGDYGYAFGSGTRLTVV.

This clone was observed once. This CDR3 reads CASSLGFGSNQPQHF. The CDR3 DNA reads as TGTGCCAGCAGCTTGGGTTTTGGGAGCAATCAGCCCCAGCATTTT. This sequence joins TRBV5-6 and TRBJ1-5; D unclear. Germline V gives CDR1 SGHDT, CDR2 YYEEEE. V was pared by 0 bases and J by 1 base, with 8 bases between. This CDR3 region has 15 residues. The full variable domain, rest sourced from reference TRBV5-6 and TRBJ1-5, is DAGVTQSPTHLIKTRGQQVTLRCSPKSGHDTVSWYQQALGQGPQFIFQYYEEEERQRGNFPDRFSGHQFPNYSSELNVNALLLGDSALYLCASSLGFGSNQPQHFGDGTRLSIL.

The chain is built from TRBV30 and TRBJ1-1; D remains ambiguous. The CDR3 runs 14 residues. V shed 0 bases and J shed 3 bases, with 11 bases lying between them. From germline, CDR1 is GTSNPN and CDR2 SVGIG (reference sequence). Here the CDR3 DNA reads TGTGCCTGGAGTGTAGCGGGAAGTGACACTGAAGCTTTCTTT. This gives the protein CAWSVAGSDTEAFF.

Turning to this clone: Because the CDR3's place on the DNA is in doubt, the DNA is left out and the CDR3 is given as listed by TCRdb. This sequence joins TRBV29-1 and TRBJ2-3; TRBD2, the table's D call, was not compared with the DNA. CDR1 and CDR2 from the germline V gene are SQVTM and ANQGSEA. The CDR3 adds up to 13 amino acids, both ends counted. CDR3 sequence: CSVGSGSSDTRYF.

J is TRBJ1-1 and V is TRBV15; unclear D gene. Germline V gene data show CDR1 as LNHNV and CDR2 as YYDKDF (reference sequence). The CDR3 spans 13 residues. The germline V and J ends were trimmed by 0 bases and 6 bases, with 8 bases remaining between them. The CDR3 loop is CATSRDEFAEAFF. The CDR3, as DNA: TGTGCCACCAGCAGAGATGAATTCGCTGAAGCTTTCTTT.

This CDR3 is CASSRSSGRGGLELFF. In DNA form, the CDR3 reads TGTGCCAGCAGCCGCTCCAGCGGGAGGGGTGGACTGGAGCTGTTTTTT. The V gene is TRBV7-8, the J gene TRBJ2-2, with 10 bases identical to TRBD2. The ends lost 5 bases at V and 10 bases at J; junction bases unmatched: 13. This CDR3 region has 16 residues. Germline loops: CDR1 SGHVS, CDR2 FQNEAQ.

V and J are TRBV9 and TRBJ2-1; D not resolved. Per the germline V gene, CDR1 is SGDLS and CDR2 is YYNGEE. With 0 bases removed from V and 5 bases from J, the gap between germline ends came to 6 bases. The CDR3 sequence is 13 residues long. The CDR3 is CASSVGLNNEQFF. In DNA, the CDR3 is TGTGCCAGCAGCGTAGGGCTAAACAATGAGCAGTTCTTC.

This clone was counted a single time. Since a far larger clone is one base different, this is likely a read error. The chain recombines TRBV10-3 with TRBJ1-4; D possibly corresponds to TRBD1 (5 bases). Germline V lookup: CDR1 ENHRY, CDR2 SYGVKD. This CDR3 is built from 11 residues. The DNA for the CDR3 is TGTACCATTGGGGGGGGTGAAAAACTGTTTTTT. Translation: CTIGGGEKLFF.

Remarks on this clone: One end of the junction fails to match germline, which may point to a read error. V usage is TRBV5-8 and J usage is TRBJ1-2; TRBD1 is a possible D gene (6 bases). Looked up from germline, CDR1 is SGHTS and CDR2 is YDEGEE. The CDR3 loop spans 14 amino acids. In nucleotides, the CDR3 is TGCGCCAGCAGCCAAGACGGGGGCAGCTATGGCTACACCTTC. Translated, it gives CASSQDGGSYGYTF.

The chain has TRBV25-1 and TRBJ1-4; weak D call: TRBD1 (6 bases). CDR1 is MGHDK, CDR2 SYGVNS, per germline. CDR3 length: 14 amino acids. V was cut by 2 bases and J by 6 bases, with 10 bases left in between. Written as DNA, the CDR3 is TGTGCCAGCAGTGAAGGACAGTTAGATGAAAAACTGTTTTTT. It yields the protein CASSEGQLDEKLFF.